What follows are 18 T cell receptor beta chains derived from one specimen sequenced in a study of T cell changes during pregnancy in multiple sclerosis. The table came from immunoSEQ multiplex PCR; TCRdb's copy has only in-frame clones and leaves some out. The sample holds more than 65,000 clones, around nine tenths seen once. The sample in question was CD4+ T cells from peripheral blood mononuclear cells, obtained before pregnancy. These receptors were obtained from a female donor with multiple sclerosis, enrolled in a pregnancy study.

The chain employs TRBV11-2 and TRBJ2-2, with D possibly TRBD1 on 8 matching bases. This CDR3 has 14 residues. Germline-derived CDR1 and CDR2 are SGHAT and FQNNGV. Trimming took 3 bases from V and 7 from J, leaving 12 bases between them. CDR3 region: CASSFHRGGGELFF. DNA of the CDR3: TGTGCCAGCAGCTTTCACAGGGGGGGCGGGGAGCTGTTTTTT.

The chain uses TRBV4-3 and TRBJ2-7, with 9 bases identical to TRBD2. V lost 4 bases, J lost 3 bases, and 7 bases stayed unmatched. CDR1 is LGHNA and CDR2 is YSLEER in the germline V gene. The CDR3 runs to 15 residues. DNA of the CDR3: TGCGCCAGCAGCCCTGTAGCGGGGGCCATCTACGAGCAGTACTTC. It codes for CASSPVAGAIYEQYF.

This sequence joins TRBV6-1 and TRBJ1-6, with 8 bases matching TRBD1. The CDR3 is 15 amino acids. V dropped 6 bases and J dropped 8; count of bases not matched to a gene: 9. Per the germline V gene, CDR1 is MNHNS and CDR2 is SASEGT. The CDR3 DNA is TGTGCCAGCAGGACAGGGGCAAGAAGTTATTCACCCCTCCACTTT. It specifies CASRTGARSYSPLHF.

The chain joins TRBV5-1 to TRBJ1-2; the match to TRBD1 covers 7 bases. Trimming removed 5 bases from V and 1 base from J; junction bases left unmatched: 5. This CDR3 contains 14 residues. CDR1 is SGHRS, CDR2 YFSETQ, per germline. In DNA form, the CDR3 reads TGCGCCAGCAGACTACAGGGGATTAACTATGGCTACACCTTC. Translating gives CASRLQGINYGYTF.

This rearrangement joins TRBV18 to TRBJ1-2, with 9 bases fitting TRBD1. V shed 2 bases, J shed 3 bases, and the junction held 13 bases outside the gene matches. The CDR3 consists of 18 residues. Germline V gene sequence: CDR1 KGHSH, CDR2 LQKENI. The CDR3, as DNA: TGTGCCAGCTCACCAACCCTCCTTCCGGGACAGGGAGACTATGGCTACACCTTC. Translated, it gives CASSPTLLPGQGDYGYTF.

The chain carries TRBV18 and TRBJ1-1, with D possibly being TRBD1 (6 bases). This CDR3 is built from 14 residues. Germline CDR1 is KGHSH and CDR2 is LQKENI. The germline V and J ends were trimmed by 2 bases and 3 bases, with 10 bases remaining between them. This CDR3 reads CASSPEGGDTEAFF. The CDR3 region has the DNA TGTGCCAGCTCACCAGAGGGGGGGGACACTGAAGCTTTCTTT.

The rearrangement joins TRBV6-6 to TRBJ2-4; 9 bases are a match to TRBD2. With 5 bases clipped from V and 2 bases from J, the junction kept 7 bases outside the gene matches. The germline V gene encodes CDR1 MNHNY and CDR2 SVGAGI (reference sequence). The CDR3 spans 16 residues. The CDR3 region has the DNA TGTGCCAGCAGTCATAGCGGGAGTCTAACCAAAAACATTCAGTACTTC. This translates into CASSHSGSLTKNIQYF.

The CDR3 spells CASSAPPGQGASEAFF. CDR3 DNA: TGTGCCAGCAGTGCCCCCCCGGGACAGGGGGCTTCTGAAGCTTTCTTT. The chain carries TRBV6-6 and TRBJ1-1; 12 bases fit TRBD1. The CDR3 is made up of 16 amino acids. Germline values: CDR1 MNHNY, CDR2 SVGAGI (reference sequence). The V gene end was trimmed by 5 bases and the J gene end by 6 bases; junction bases not matched to a gene: 10.

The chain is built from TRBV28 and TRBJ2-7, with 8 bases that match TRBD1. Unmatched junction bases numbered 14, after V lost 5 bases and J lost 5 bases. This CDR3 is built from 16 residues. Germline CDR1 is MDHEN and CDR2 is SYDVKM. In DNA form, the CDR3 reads TGTGCCAGCAGTCCTCTAACAGGGGGAACTTTAAACGAGCAGTACTTC. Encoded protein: CASSPLTGGTLNEQYF.

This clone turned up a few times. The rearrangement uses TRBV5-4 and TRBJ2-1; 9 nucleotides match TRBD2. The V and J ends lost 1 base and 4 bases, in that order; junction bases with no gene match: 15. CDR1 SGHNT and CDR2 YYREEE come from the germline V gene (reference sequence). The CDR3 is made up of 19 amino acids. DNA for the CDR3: TGTGCCAGCAGCTTGTCCTCTTTATTAGCGGGAGAGGGGTACAATGAGCAGTTCTTC. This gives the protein CASSLSSLLAGEGYNEQFF.

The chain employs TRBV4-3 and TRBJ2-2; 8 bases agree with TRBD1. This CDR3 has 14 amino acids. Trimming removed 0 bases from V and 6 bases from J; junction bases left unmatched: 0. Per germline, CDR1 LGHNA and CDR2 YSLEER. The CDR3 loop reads CASSQDRGPGELFF. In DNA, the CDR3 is TGCGCCAGCAGCCAAGACAGGGGGCCCGGGGAGCTGTTTTTT.

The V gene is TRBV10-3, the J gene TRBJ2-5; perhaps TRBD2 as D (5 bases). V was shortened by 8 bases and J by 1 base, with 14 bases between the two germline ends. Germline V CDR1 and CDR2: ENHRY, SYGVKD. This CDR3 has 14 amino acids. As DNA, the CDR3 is TGTGCCATCGGTCGGACTTCTGGCCAAGAGACCCAGTACTTC. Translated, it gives CAIGRTSGQETQYF.

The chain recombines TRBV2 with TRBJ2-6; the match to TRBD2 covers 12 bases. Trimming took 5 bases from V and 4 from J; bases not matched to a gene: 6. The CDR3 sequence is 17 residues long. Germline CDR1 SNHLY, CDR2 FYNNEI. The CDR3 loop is CASSLTSGGVGANVLTF. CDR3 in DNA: TGTGCCAGCAGTCTGACTAGCGGGGGAGTCGGGGCCAACGTCCTGACTTTC.

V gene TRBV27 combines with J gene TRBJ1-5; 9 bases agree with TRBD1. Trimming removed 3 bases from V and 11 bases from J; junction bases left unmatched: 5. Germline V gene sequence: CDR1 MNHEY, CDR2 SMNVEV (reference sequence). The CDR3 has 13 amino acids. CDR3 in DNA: TGTGCCAGCAGTTTCGGGGGGACAGGGACCCAGCATTTT. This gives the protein CASSFGGTGTQHF.

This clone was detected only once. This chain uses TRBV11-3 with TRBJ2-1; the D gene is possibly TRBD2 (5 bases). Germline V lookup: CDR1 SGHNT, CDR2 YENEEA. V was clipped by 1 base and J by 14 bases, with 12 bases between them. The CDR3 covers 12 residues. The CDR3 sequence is CASSLGRDMEFF. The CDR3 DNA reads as TGTGCCAGCAGCTTAGGACGGGATATGGAGTTCTTC.

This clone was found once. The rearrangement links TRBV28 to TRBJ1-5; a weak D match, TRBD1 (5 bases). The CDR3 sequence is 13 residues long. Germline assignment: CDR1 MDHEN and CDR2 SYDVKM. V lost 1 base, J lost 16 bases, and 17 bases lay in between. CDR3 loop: CASSLLIRDSSHF. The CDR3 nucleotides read TGTGCCAGCAGTTTATTGATCCGGGACTCATCCCATTTT.

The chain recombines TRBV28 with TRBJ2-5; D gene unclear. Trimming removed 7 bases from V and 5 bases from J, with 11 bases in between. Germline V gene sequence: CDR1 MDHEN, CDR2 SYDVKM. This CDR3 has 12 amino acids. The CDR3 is CASNGLRETQYF. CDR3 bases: TGTGCCAGCAACGGGTTGCGGGAGACCCAGTACTTC.

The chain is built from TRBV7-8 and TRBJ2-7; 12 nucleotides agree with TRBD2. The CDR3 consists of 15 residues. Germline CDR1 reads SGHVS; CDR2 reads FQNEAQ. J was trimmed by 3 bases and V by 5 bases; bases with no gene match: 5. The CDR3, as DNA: TGTGCCAGCAGCCCGACTAGCGGGGGCTACTACGAGCAGTACTTC. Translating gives CASSPTSGGYYEQYF.